This section outlines one T cell receptor (beta chain) sequence together with its context. Trimming cost V 4 bases and J 0 bases, with 10 bases left between them. Germline lookup yields CDR1 SQVTM and CDR2 ANQGSEA. The length of the CDR3 is 13 residues. This entry is derived from a study of T cell changes during pregnancy in multiple sclerosis. Assay used: immunoSEQ multiplex PCR; TCRdb lists only in-frame clones, some missing. Of fewer than 80,000 clones listed, 90% to 95% are singletons. The origin of this receptor is a female donor with multiple sclerosis, enrolled in a pregnancy study. The input for sequencing was CD4+ T cells from peripheral blood mononuclear cells, taken after pregnancy. The chain joins TRBV29-1 to TRBJ2-7; D perhaps matches TRBD1 (6 bases). The CDR3 DNA is TGCAGCGTTGCAGGGGTCGGCTCCTACGAGCAGTACTTC. It codes for CSVAGVGSYEQYF.